The 26 T cell receptor beta chains below all came from one sample that was sequenced in a study of T cells of healthy individuals. Each CDR3 protein gets one entry after TCRdb re-called the 5' RACE reads with MiXCR. The sample lists fewer than 90,000 distinct CDR3 sequences, around 5.1% occurring once. These receptors all stem from a female donor in good health.

The chain combines TRBV6-2 or TRBV6-3 with TRBJ1-3; D gene ambiguous. Germline V gene data show CDR1 as MNHEY and CDR2 as SVGEGT. V was clipped by 5 bases and J by 10 bases, with 15 bases between them. This CDR3 region has 13 residues. In nucleotides, the CDR3 is TGTGCCAGCAGTCCCGGGAAAAAAAAAACCATATATTTT. Protein product: CASSPGKKKTIYF.

This clonotype has a count of ten or more. The chain is built from TRBV7-2 and TRBJ2-5; tentatively, D is TRBD2 (5 bases). Between the trimmed V and J ends, which lost 2 bases and 4 bases, there was a span of 14 bases. The length of the CDR3 is 15 residues. CDR1 and CDR2 from the germline V gene are SGHTA and FQGNSA. This chain's CDR3 is CASSLPAALTETQYF. In DNA, the CDR3 is TGTGCCAGCAGCTTACCAGCGGCTCTTACAGAGACCCAGTACTTC.

V and J are TRBV6-2 or TRBV6-3 and TRBJ2-1; D unclear. Between the trimmed V and J ends, which lost 3 bases and 7 bases, there was a span of 13 bases. This CDR3 comprises 14 residues. CDR1 MNHEY and CDR2 SVGEGT come from the germline V gene. The CDR3 DNA follows: TGTGCCAGCAGTTATCAGCCCGAGGCAAATGAGCAGTTCTTC. This translates into CASSYQPEANEQFF.

This clonotype was detected only a few times. V is TRBV20-1 and J is TRBJ2-7; D assignment may be TRBD1 or TRBD2 (5 bases each). This CDR3 comprises 15 residues. Germline V lookup: CDR1 DFQATT, CDR2 SNEGSKA (reference sequence). The ends were cut back, 4 bases at V and 2 bases at J, with 18 bases in the middle. This chain's CDR3 is CSANPLGGEPYEQYF. The CDR3 DNA reads TGCAGTGCTAACCCCCTTGGGGGAGAGCCCTACGAGCAGTACTTC.

Notes on this clonotype: Since a much larger clone is just one base distant, this may be a read error. CDR3: CSVPGMYQETRYF. The CDR3 DNA is TGCAGCGTCCCGGGCATGTACCAAGAGACCCGGTACTTC. V and J are TRBV29-1 and TRBJ2-5; D remains unclear. The germline V gene has CDR1 SQVTM and CDR2 ANQGSEA. The length of the CDR3 is 13 residues.

In this sample, this clonotype turned up many times. The chain carries TRBV30 and TRBJ2-1, with a possible D match to TRBD2 (5 bases). The CDR3 loop spans 15 amino acids. CDR1 is GTSNPN, CDR2 SVGIG, per germline (reference sequence). Trimming took 0 bases from V and 2 from J, leaving 11 bases between them. This CDR3 is CAWSVGRAAYNEQFF. The CDR3 DNA follows: TGTGCCTGGAGTGTTGGGCGGGCCGCCTACAATGAGCAGTTCTTC. The full variable domain, rest sourced from reference TRBV30 and TRBJ2-1, is SQTIHQWPATLVQPVGSPLSLECTVEGTSNPNLYWYRQAAGRGLQLLFYSVGIGQISSEVPQNLSASRPQDRQFILSSKKLLLSDSGFYLCAWSVGRAAYNEQFFGPGTRLTVL.

J is TRBJ1-1 and V is TRBV7-9; 7 nucleotides agree with TRBD1. The V gene's germline CDR1 is SEHNR and CDR2 FQNEAQ (reference sequence). The CDR3 has 15 residues. V was clipped by 5 bases and J by 2 bases; unmatched bases: 8. CDR3 coding DNA: TGTGCCAGCAGCATCCGAACAGGGGCCAACACTGAAGCTTTCTTT. Its protein product is CASSIRTGANTEAFF.

This clonotype showed up just a few times. J is TRBJ1-1 and V is TRBV28; tentatively, D is TRBD1 (6 bases). Germline CDR1 is MDHEN and CDR2 is SYDVKM. The CDR3 loop spans 13 amino acids. The V end was cut by 1 base, the J end by 8 bases, with 11 bases between. The CDR3 loop is CASSLLGAYEAFF. CDR3 DNA: TGTGCCAGCAGTTTATTGGGGGCTTACGAAGCTTTCTTT.

The rearrangement uses TRBV2 and TRBJ1-5; unclear D gene. This CDR3 contains 14 residues. Trimming removed 5 bases at V and 9 bases at J, with 17 bases between. The germline gives CDR1 SNHLY, CDR2 FYNNEI. The CDR3: CASSFRAVQGPQHF. CDR3 DNA sequence: TGTGCCAGCAGTTTCCGGGCGGTTCAAGGGCCCCAGCATTTT.

This clonotype was counted many times. The V and J genes are TRBV30 and TRBJ1-2; possibly TRBD1 for D (5 bases). V was clipped by 3 bases and J by 6 bases, with 17 bases between them. CDR1 is GTSNPN and CDR2 is SVGIG in the germline V gene (reference sequence). This CDR3 is built from 14 residues. CDR3 DNA: TGTGCCTGGAGGGGAACAGGAACGGGTCATGGCTACACCTTC. It yields the protein CAWRGTGTGHGYTF. The complete variable domain, with remaining parts taken from reference TRBV30 and TRBJ1-2, reads SQTIHQWPATLVQPVGSPLSLECTVEGTSNPNLYWYRQAAGRGLQLLFYSVGIGQISSEVPQNLSASRPQDRQFILSSKKLLLSDSGFYLCAWRGTGTGHGYTFGSGTRLTVV.

This clonotype was recorded at least ten times. The CDR3 coding sequence is TGTGCCATCAGTGAAAGTGGACTTTACAATGAGCAGTTCTTC. Its translation is CAISESGLYNEQFF. This chain links TRBV10-3 with TRBJ2-1; perhaps TRBD2 as D (5 bases). From germline, CDR1 is ENHRY and CDR2 SYGVKD. CDR3 length: 14 amino acids. The germline V and J ends were trimmed by 3 bases and 4 bases, with 10 bases remaining between them.

This clonotype was seen at least ten times. This chain joins TRBV28 and TRBJ2-2; D possibly corresponds to TRBD2 (6 bases). The CDR3 runs to 15 residues. V dropped 3 bases and J dropped 3 bases, with 11 bases sitting between them. From germline, CDR1 is MDHEN and CDR2 SYDVKM. The CDR3 region is CASSLAGTYTGELFF. The CDR3 nucleotides are TGTGCCAGCAGTTTGGCCGGGACTTACACCGGGGAGCTGTTTTTT.

This clonotype was seen more than once but under ten times. The chain couples TRBV2 to TRBJ2-5; 8 bases agree with TRBD2. Trimming removed 6 bases from V and 4 bases from J; junction bases left unmatched: 7. The CDR3 covers 14 residues. Germline CDR1 SNHLY, CDR2 FYNNEI. CDR3: CASSREGIGETQYF. DNA of the CDR3: TGTGCCAGCAGCCGGGAGGGCATAGGAGAGACCCAGTACTTC.

This clonotype has more than one count but fewer than ten. The V and J genes are TRBV6-6 and TRBJ2-6; tentative D call: TRBD1 (6 bases). There are 15 residues in the CDR3. Trimming pared 4 bases from V and 2 bases from J, leaving 9 bases between. CDR1 and CDR2 (germline): MNHNY, SVGAGI (reference sequence). CDR3 sequence: CASSSGVAGANVLTF. Written as DNA, the CDR3 is TGTGCCAGCAGTTCAGGGGTGGCTGGGGCCAACGTCCTGACTTTC.

This clonotype was detected ten times or more. The genes are TRBV7-9 and TRBJ2-7, with 12 bases fitting TRBD2. The length of the CDR3 is 14 residues. CDR1 is SEHNR and CDR2 is FQNEAQ in the germline V gene (reference sequence). After removal of 3 bases from V and 6 bases from J, the junction contained 3 bases not matched to a gene. Here the CDR3 DNA reads TGTGCCAGCAGCTTGACTAGCGGGAGCCCCGAGCAGTACTTC. Protein sequence: CASSLTSGSPEQYF.

At least ten counts were recorded for this clonotype. V is TRBV4-3 and J is TRBJ2-7; 9 positions match TRBD2. The germline V gene has CDR1 LGHNA and CDR2 YSLEER. The CDR3 is 15 residues long. With 3 bases clipped from V and 2 bases from J, the junction kept 5 bases outside the gene matches. CDR3 in amino acids: CASSHRTSAAYEQYF. The CDR3 nucleotides are TGCGCCAGCAGCCACCGGACTAGCGCTGCCTACGAGCAGTACTTC.

This clonotype occurred many times. V usage is TRBV10-2 and J usage is TRBJ1-2, with D hard to call. Germline V gene data show CDR1 as WSHSY and CDR2 as SAAADI. The CDR3 is made up of 13 amino acids. V gave up 0 bases and J gave up 5 bases, with 7 bases separating them. The CDR3 region has the DNA TGCGCCAGCAGTGAGTCGGAGATTTATGGCTACACCTTC. It specifies CASSESEIYGYTF.

With regard to this clonotype: A much bigger clone sits one base away, suggesting this may be a read error. The gene calls are TRBV11-2 and TRBJ2-7; D possibly corresponds to TRBD1 (5 bases). The CDR3 sequence is 13 residues long. Germline V lookup: CDR1 SGHAT, CDR2 FQNNGV. V lost 10 bases, J lost 6 bases, and 19 bases lay in between. The CDR3 DNA follows: TGTGCCAACGTCGGTGGATGGGGCCGCGAGCAGTACTTC. This gives the protein CANVGGWGREQYF. The full variable domain, in which reference TRBV11-2 and TRBJ2-7 provide the parts outside the CDR3, is EAGVAQSPRYKIIEKRQSVAFWCNPISGHATLYWYQQILGQGPKLLIQFQNNGVVDDSQLPKDRFSAERLKGVDSTLKIQPAKLEDSAVYLCANVGGWGREQYFGPGTRLTVT.

The table lists this clonotype with a few counts. The chain has TRBV28 and TRBJ1-2; D possibly corresponds to TRBD1 (6 bases). CDR3 length: 15 residues. V lost 5 bases and J lost 9, with 22 bases in between. Germline lookup yields CDR1 MDHEN and CDR2 SYDVKM. CDR3 protein: CASSPRKITGLSYTF. CDR3 DNA sequence: TGTGCCAGCAGTCCCAGAAAAATCACAGGGCTGAGCTACACCTTC.

This clonotype was counted ten times or more. The chain joins TRBV5-5 to TRBJ1-1; D is perhaps TRBD1 (5 bases). The V and J ends lost 2 bases and 4 bases respectively, with 15 bases between them. Germline V gene sequence: CDR1 SGHKS, CDR2 YYEKEE (reference sequence). The CDR3 covers 15 residues. DNA of the CDR3: TGTGCCAGCAGCTTTTCAGGGCTGAGCGGCACTGAAGCTTTCTTT. Protein: CASSFSGLSGTEAFF.

The table lists this clonotype with many counts. The chain uses TRBV3-1 and TRBJ1-5; D not resolved. The CDR3 sequence is 14 residues long. V was pared by 4 bases and J by 0 bases, with 7 bases between. Germline lookup yields CDR1 LGHDT and CDR2 YNNKEL (reference sequence). The CDR3 region is CASSPDNSNQPQHF. CDR3 coding DNA: TGTGCCAGCAGCCCCGATAATAGCAATCAGCCCCAGCATTTT. The whole variable domain, filled in from reference TRBV3-1 and TRBJ1-5, reads DTAVSQTPKYLVTQMGNDKSIKCEQNLGHDTMYWYKQDSKKFLKIMFSYNNKELIINETVPNRFSPKSPDKAHLNLHINSLELGDSAVYFCASSPDNSNQPQHFGDGTRLSIL.

The rearrangement joins TRBV12-3 or TRBV12-4 to TRBJ1-5, with no clear D. This CDR3 has 14 residues. Trimming left V 3 bases short and J 2 bases short, with 8 bases between. CDR3 sequence: CASSFVAGNQPQHF. CDR3 in DNA: TGTGCCAGCAGTTTTGTTGCTGGCAATCAGCCCCAGCATTTT.

This clonotype was seen ten or more times. The chain carries TRBV6-5 and TRBJ2-7, with 16 bases fitting TRBD2. The CDR3 length is 17 residues. Germline values: CDR1 MNHEY, CDR2 SVGAGI. V trimming: 4 bases; J trimming: 0 bases; junction bases outside the gene matches: 3. The chain's CDR3 is CASSSGLAGGPSYEQYF. The CDR3, as DNA: TGTGCCAGCAGTTCGGGACTAGCGGGAGGGCCCTCCTACGAGCAGTACTTC.

The V call is TRBV7-6, the J call TRBJ2-3, with D perhaps TRBD2 (6 bases). Trimming left V 2 bases short and J 4 bases short, with 25 bases between. The CDR3 spans 19 residues. From germline, CDR1 is SGHVS and CDR2 FNYEAQ. The CDR3 region is CASSLYASLTGLNPDTQYF. For the CDR3, the DNA is TGTGCCAGCAGCTTATATGCCAGTTTGACGGGACTTAACCCAGATACGCAGTATTTT.

This clonotype was observed many times. This chain joins TRBV28 and TRBJ2-7; D is unclear. V was clipped by 6 bases and J by 2 bases, with 8 bases between them. Germline V lookup: CDR1 MDHEN, CDR2 SYDVKM. The CDR3 sequence is 12 residues long. The CDR3 bases are TGTGCCAGCAGCCCCGGACCCTACGAGCAGTACTTC. The encoded protein is CASSPGPYEQYF.

The V gene is TRBV30, the J gene TRBJ1-3, with D perhaps TRBD1 (6 bases). The CDR3 runs 14 residues. Germline loops: CDR1 GTSNPN, CDR2 SVGIG (reference sequence). V was trimmed by 5 bases and J by 2 bases, leaving 13 bases between them. The CDR3 here is CAWSGQSPGNTIYF. CDR3 DNA: TGTGCCTGGTCCGGACAGTCACCTGGAAACACCATATATTTT.